The rows below give T cell receptor beta chains drawn from one sample of a study of long-term antiretroviral therapy in people with HIV. Repertoires were generated with immunoSEQ multiplex PCR, while TCRdb's copy carries only in-frame clones and drops some. The data contain some 22,000 clones, around nine tenths of them singletons. Source: unsorted PBMCs, taken 2.3 years after starting antiretroviral therapy. Receptors originate from a man between 60 and 70 years old with HIV. Both conserved end residues are part of each CDR3. D genes are given only for firm matches. Rows give clone size only sometimes, using once, few, many, or a class for an expanded clone.

>TRBJ1-1|.|.|TRBV5-1
TGCGCCAGCAGCTTGGAGACAGTGAACACTGAAGCTTTCTTT
CASSLETVNTEAFF
>TRBJ1-2|.|TRBD1|TRBV14
TGTGCCAGCAGCCCGAATGGACAGGGGCATGGCTACACCTTC
CASSPNGQGHGYTF
>TRBJ1-1|.|.|TRBV29-1
TGCAGCACCTTTAGGGTAGGTTGGGACACTGAAGCTTTCTTT
CSTFRVGWDTEAFF
>TRBJ2-4|.|.|TRBV4-3
TGCGCCAGCAGCCAAGATAATAGCGCGGGCATTCAGTACTTC
CASSQDNSAGIQYF
>TRBJ2-1|.|TRBD2|TRBV9
TGTGCCAGCAGCGTAGGAGGGGGTAGCGGGAACTACAATGAGCAGTTCTTC
CASSVGGGSGNYNEQFF
>TRBJ1-1|once|.|TRBV5-6
TGTGCCAGCAGCTGGACGGTGAACACTGAAGCTTTCTTT
CASSWTVNTEAFF
>TRBJ2-7|.|.|TRBV18
TGTGCCAGCTCGGACCGCGCAGGGGCCACCTACGAGCAGTACTTC
CASSDRAGATYEQYF
>TRBJ2-2|.|TRBD1|TRBV14
TGTGCCAGCAGCCGAGGACAGGGGCGCGCCGGGGAGCTGTTTTTT
CASSRGQGRAGELFF
>TRBJ2-4|.|.|TRBV19
TGTGCCAGTAGTCCACTGGACAGAGCCTCAAGAGCCAAAAACATTCAGTACTTC
CASSPLDRASRAKNIQYF
>TRBJ2-7|.|TRBD1|TRBV5-1
TGCGCCAGCAGCTTGACCTATACCGGGACAGGGATCCACGAGCAGTACTTC
CASSLTYTGTGIHEQYF
>TRBJ2-1|once|TRBD2|TRBV5-5
TGTGCCACAGCGGCGGGAGGTAAAGGGGATGAGCAGTTCTTC
CATAAGGKGDEQFF
>TRBJ2-1|.|.|TRBV27
TGTGCCAGCAGTTTAGGGTGGGGGGCCTACAATGAGCAGTTCTTC
CASSLGWGAYNEQFF
>TRBJ2-3|.|TRBD2|TRBV5-4
TGTGCCAGCAGCTGGGGACTAGCGGGGCAGAGGGATACGCAGTATTTT
CASSWGLAGQRDTQYF